This is a list of T cell receptor beta chains from one sample in a study of T cells in Graves' hyperthyroidism and ophthalmopathy. TCRdb reanalysed the multiplex PCR reads using MiXCR and keeps one entry per CDR3 protein. The sample has about 59,000 distinct CDR3 sequences, 53% seen once. The sample was blood. The receptors were sampled from an older woman with Graves' ophthalmopathy. The CDR3 runs from the conserved cysteine through the conserved F or W. The D gene is left open where the match is weak. Not all rows give a size; the values are once, few, many and, for expanded clones, a class.

NA,TRBV5-1,TRBD2,TRBJ2-1,CASSWTSGSSYNEQFF,TGCGCCAGCAGCTGGACTAGCGGGAGCTCCTACAATGAGCAGTTCTTC
NA,TRBV20-1,TRBD1,TRBJ1-6,CSAFGQGNSPLHF,TGCAGTGCTTTTGGACAGGGCAATTCACCCCTCCACTTT
many,TRBV6-6,TRBD1,TRBJ2-7,CASRDQTTGATYEQYF,TGTGCCAGCAGGGATCAAACGACAGGGGCCACCTACGAGCAGTACTTC
NA,TRBV7-2,TRBD1,TRBJ2-2,CASSLWDSFTGELFF,TGTGCCAGCAGCCTCTGGGACAGTTTCACCGGGGAGCTGTTTTTT
NA,TRBV12-3/TRBV12-4,NA,TRBJ1-1,CASRSGTSGSYEQGGDTEAFF,TGTGCCAGCAGATCCGGGACTAGCGGGTCCTACGAGCAGGGAGGGGACACTGAAGCTTTCTTT
NA,TRBV10-3,TRBD1,TRBJ2-1,CAIMETGTGGLNEQFF,TGTGCCATCATGGAAACGGGGACAGGGGGCCTCAATGAGCAGTTCTTC
many,TRBV6-2/TRBV6-3,NA,TRBJ2-1,CASSRHGGVNNEQFF,TGTGCCAGCAGTCGACACGGCGGGGTAAACAATGAGCAGTTCTTC
many,TRBV11-2,NA,TRBJ2-1,CASRLLRPGGYNEQFF,TGTGCCAGCCGCCTCCTAAGACCTGGGGGCTACAATGAGCAGTTCTTC
NA,TRBV9,NA,TRBJ2-3,CASSGASTDTQYF,TGTGCCAGCAGCGGGGCTAGCACAGATACGCAGTATTTT
NA,TRBV12-3/TRBV12-4,TRBD1,TRBJ2-7,CASSSQQGAYEQYF,TGTGCCAGCAGTTCACAACAGGGGGCCTACGAGCAGTACTTC
NA,TRBV5-1,NA,TRBJ1-2,CASSPRRGSAEAF,TGCGCCAGCAGCCCAAGGAGGGGATCGGCTGAAGCTTTC
NA,TRBV20-1,NA,TRBJ1-2,CSARDVWGNYGYTF,TGCAGTGCTAGAGATGTTTGGGGAAACTATGGCTACACCTTC
NA,TRBV7-8,NA,TRBJ2-5,CASSLAVGGETQYF,TGTGCCAGCAGCTTGGCAGTGGGAGGAGAGACCCAGTACTTC
few,TRBV20-1,NA,TRBJ1-2,CSASLGGGRNGYTF,TGCAGTGCCAGCCTTGGGGGGGGGAGAAATGGCTACACCTTC
NA,TRBV5-6,NA,TRBJ1-4,CASGPRGVGENLFF,TGTGCCAGCGGCCCCCGGGGTGTGGGGGAAAACCTGTTTTTT
NA,TRBV7-2,NA,TRBJ1-5,CASSSTGNQPQHF,TGTGCCAGCAGCTCGACGGGCAATCAGCCCCAGCATTTT
few,TRBV20-1,NA,TRBJ1-1,CSARDAGGRPGAFF,TGCAGTGCTAGAGATGCGGGGGGACGGCCAGGAGCTTTCTTT
NA,TRBV20-1,TRBD1,TRBJ2-2,CSTRTGVNTGELFF,TGCAGCACCCGGACAGGGGTAAACACCGGGGAGCTGTTTTTT
many,TRBV28,TRBD1,TRBJ2-2,CASSLEWTGGDTGELFF,TGTGCCAGCAGTTTAGAGTGGACAGGGGGCGACACCGGGGAGCTGTTTTTT